This TCR beta chain was captured in a study of identical twins. General study points: Cord blood's abundant beta clonotypes had fewer insertions, unlike memory repertoires. Sequences that were beta out-of-frame showed weaker excess twin sharing.

In every case, the donor was a healthy Caucasian. Losses at the gene ends were 6 bases for V and 10 bases for J; bases not matched to a gene: 12. The CDR3 has 16 residues. A single record per CDR3 protein comes from TCRdb applying MiXCR to the 5' RACE reads. The table includes around 650,000 distinct CDR3 sequences, around 7.5% detected once. This clonotype was seen more than once but under ten times. Antigen specificity is unknown. The same sample was also used in a study of yellow fever vaccine responses in identical twins.

The specimen was PBMCs. The chain joins TRBV12-3 or TRBV12-4 to TRBJ2-3; 14 bases line up with TRBD2. This clonotype originated in a woman aged 18-29 years in good health. The CDR3 DNA is TGTGCCAGCAGCCCACTGACTAGCGGGAGGGGTAGGGCGCAGTATTTT. This encodes CASSPLTSGRGRAQYF.